This T cell receptor beta chain was retrieved from a study of blood T cell repertoires in COVID-19 (dated by TCRdb to about 2020). Context from the whole study: Samples covering the acute and convalescent phases of COVID-19 were provided by collaborators in the United States, Italy and Spain. Where available, HLA class I and class II types were taken from metadata supplied by the sample provider and were not determined by assay-based typing. A de-identified subject ID, COVID-19 status, age in years and sex were almost always included in the sample metadata. The material from the prospective study consisted of cDNA or gDNA derived from T cells, B-cell-depleted T cells, or PBMCs. The repertoires were released in a freely available public database intended as a resource for research on the immune response to SARS-CoV-2. Samples were obtained from the ongoing ImmuneRACE study (first 160 participants) and from 1,000 to 1,500 subjects provided by 6 global collaborators. Subjects who had been exposed to COVID-19, were actively infected with it, or had recovered from it provided the deeply sampled blood TCRbeta repertoires that made up the dataset.

TCRbeta CDR3 regions were amplified from genomic DNA by means of the immunoSEQ Assay, a bias-controlled multiplex PCR. The authors' analysis ran thus. Nucleated cell counts per sample were estimated from amplification of reference gene primers within the assay. To quantify the absolute abundance of each unique TCRbeta CDR3 rearrangement, sequence reads were collapsed and filtered. For each sample, productive Simpson clonality was calculated as the square root of Simpson's diversity index across productive rearrangements. Held by TCRdb, this immuneACCESS table contains in-frame sequences only and omits some clones. Under half of the omission traces to an unresolved V gene where checked; the cause of the rest is unknown. V and J calls and clone size follow that table, whereas D and trimming were derived from the DNA. The sample table records some 270,000 clones; about nine tenths of these occur just once. About 1.7% of the sample belongs to the ten largest clones.

On this clone: It has no known antigen specificity. No base quality information exists; no much larger clone differs at one position.

Participants in the prospective study were aged roughly 18 to 95 years, lived in 24 United States geographic areas, and enrolled through a virtual design. To assign participants to cohorts, the prospective study relied on clinical history that participants themselves reported in a screening survey and a study questionnaire. Recovered participants in ImmuneRACE Cohort 3 were defined as having two consecutive negative NP/OP PCR tests, clearance from a healthcare professional, or resolution of symptoms. In the prospective study, whole blood, serum and a nasopharyngeal or oropharyngeal swab were collected from each participant by mobile phlebotomists. Participants in the prospective study had the option to provide additional blood draws and questionnaires over a roughly two-month period. Before DNA extraction, prospective study blood samples were shipped either frozen or at room temperature. Study-wide findings and limitations: How much clinical and demographic metadata was included differed by source and by participant, and the metadata was provided uncurated.

The material sequenced was PBMCs or T cells enriched from blood (not recorded which). This clonotype was sampled from a woman aged 40 to 49 who had recovered from COVID-19.

The CDR3 in this case is CASSPRDSSTNGYTF. The bases are TGTGCCAGCTCACCTAGGGACAGCAGTACGAATGGCTACACCTTC. This receptor chain uses TRBV18 and TRBJ1-2, with 7 bases matching TRBD1. Based on the germline V gene, the CDR1 and CDR2 sequences are KGHSH and LQKENI. From cysteine to phenylalanine, the CDR3 is 15 amino acids long. The DNA shown is the 45-base CDR3, in frame from base 1. The V end gives up 3 bases and the J end 6 bases, leaving 10 bases in the junction not matched to a gene.